The 13 T cell receptor beta chains below all came from one sample that was sequenced in a study of T-cell reconstitution after alpha-beta-depleted transplantation in children. Unique molecular identifiers were incorporated when the TCRbeta library was constructed. One entry per CDR3 protein results from TCRdb running MiXCR on the PCR reads. The sample carries approximately 200,000 distinct CDR3 sequences, more than 14% recorded once. This specimen consisted of PBMCs from the stem cell graft donor, obtained from the stem cell graft. The receptor set was obtained from a human donor who donated a stem cell graft to a child with acute lymphoblastic leukemia.

This clonotype has a count of ten or more. J is TRBJ2-1 and V is TRBV4-2; 9 bases line up with TRBD2. The CDR3 extends over 19 amino acids. V shed 3 bases and J 0 bases; nucleotides not matched to a gene: 12. CDR1 is LGHNA, CDR2 YNFKEQ, per germline. The CDR3 is CASSQELPLAGISYNEQFF. CDR3 nucleotides: TGTGCCAGCAGCCAGGAACTCCCACTAGCGGGTATCTCCTACAATGAGCAGTTCTTC.

This clonotype occurred many times. The CDR3 coding sequence is TGCGCCAGCAGCCCTACAGGGGGCCCTAATGAAAAACTGTTTTTT. Protein: CASSPTGGPNEKLFF. This chain links TRBV5-1 with TRBJ1-4; 9 positions match TRBD1. The V gene's germline CDR1 is SGHRS and CDR2 YFSETQ. The J segment lost 3 bases and the V segment lost 4 bases, leaving 4 bases of the junction unmatched. This CDR3 spans 15 amino acids.

This clonotype occurred many times. This chain connects TRBV12-3 or TRBV12-4 to TRBJ1-5; 8 bases line up with TRBD1. This CDR3 is built from 15 residues. The V segment lost 5 bases and the J segment 0 bases; nucleotides outside the gene matches: 3. CDR3 loop: CASSRGQGSNQPQHF. DNA for the CDR3: TGTGCCAGCAGTCGCGGACAGGGTAGCAATCAGCCCCAGCATTTT.

This clonotype was counted ten times or more. The chain recombines TRBV29-1 with TRBJ2-1; 12 bases fit TRBD2. Germline values: CDR1 SQVTM, CDR2 ANQGSEA. This CDR3 has 14 amino acids. After removal of 8 bases from V and 6 bases from J, the junction contained 8 bases not matched to a gene. The CDR3 nucleotides read TGCAGCTTCACGCCGGGACTAGCGGGCAATGAGCAGTTCTTC. It translates to CSFTPGLAGNEQFF.

The chain recombines TRBV5-1 with TRBJ1-4; D is undetermined. Germline loops: CDR1 SGHRS, CDR2 YFSETQ. The CDR3 has 13 residues. V lost 9 bases and J lost 0, with 9 bases in between. CDR3 protein: CATRGTTNEKLFF. In DNA, the CDR3 is TGCGCCACCCGGGGAACAACTAATGAAAAACTGTTTTTT.

This clonotype has at least ten counts. J is TRBJ2-1 and V is TRBV11-2; 9 bases match TRBD2. Trimming at V came to 1 base and at J to 5 bases, leaving 12 bases not matched to a gene. The germline CDR1 and CDR2 sequences are SGHAT and FQNNGV. This CDR3 comprises 18 residues. CDR3 in DNA: TGTGCCAGCAGCTTAGGTCGTAGGAGGCTAGCGGGGAACAATGAGCAGTTCTTC. Its translation: CASSLGRRRLAGNNEQFF. The full variable domain, completed using reference TRBV11-2 and TRBJ2-1, is EAGVAQSPRYKIIEKRQSVAFWCNPISGHATLYWYQQILGQGPKLLIQFQNNGVVDDSQLPKDRFSAERLKGVDSTLKIQPAKLEDSAVYLCASSLGRRRLAGNNEQFFGPGTRLTVL.

The genes are TRBV7-7 and TRBJ2-5, with D unresolved. Between the trimmed V and J ends, which lost 3 bases and 1 base, there was a span of 9 bases. This CDR3 is 14 amino acids long. Per the germline V gene, CDR1 is SSHAT and CDR2 is FNYEAQ (reference sequence). The CDR3 protein is CASSLYRTQETQYF. The CDR3 DNA reads as TGTGCCAGCAGCTTGTATAGGACCCAAGAGACCCAGTACTTC.

The genes are TRBV6-5 and TRBJ1-1; weak D call: TRBD1 (5 bases). Germline V CDR1 and CDR2: MNHEY, SVGAGI. V was shortened by 0 bases and J by 12 bases, with 14 bases between the two germline ends. CDR3 length: 13 amino acids. The CDR3 loop reads CASSYSGPPGSFF. Here the CDR3 DNA reads TGTGCCAGCAGTTACTCGGGACCCCCAGGCTCTTTCTTT.

In this sample, this clonotype turned up many times. This chain joins TRBV7-9 and TRBJ1-4; D gene uncertain. The germline V and J ends were trimmed by 1 base and 0 bases, with 6 bases remaining between them. The germline CDR1 and CDR2 sequences are SEHNR and FQNEAQ (reference sequence). This CDR3 contains 15 residues. In nucleotides, the CDR3 is TGTGCCAGCAGCTTAGTGTCAGCAACTAATGAAAAACTGTTTTTT. This encodes CASSLVSATNEKLFF.

The table lists this clonotype with many counts. The chain links TRBV29-1 to TRBJ2-2, with D possibly being TRBD1 (5 bases). This CDR3 spans 14 amino acids. Germline CDR1 and CDR2: SQVTM and ANQGSEA. Trimming shortened V by 7 bases and J by 4 bases, and 16 bases separated the two germline ends. The CDR3: CSATDSIGTGELFF. As DNA, the CDR3 is TGCAGCGCTACAGACAGTATAGGCACCGGGGAGCTGTTTTTT.

The sample holds many counts of this clonotype. This sequence joins TRBV3-1 and TRBJ1-2; weak D call: TRBD1 (6 bases). V was cut by 0 bases and J by 3 bases, with 14 bases left in between. This CDR3 is 16 amino acids long. Germline CDR1 is LGHDT and CDR2 is YNNKEL (reference sequence). CDR3 protein: CASSQDPGAFYYGYTF. CDR3 coding DNA: TGTGCCAGCAGCCAAGATCCGGGGGCTTTCTACTATGGCTACACCTTC.

At least ten counts were recorded for this clonotype. The gene calls are TRBV7-2 and TRBJ2-1, with unresolved D. The CDR3 consists of 17 residues. V shed 2 bases and J shed 0 bases, with 14 bases lying between them. Germline CDR1 is SGHTA and CDR2 is FQGNSA. The CDR3 coding sequence is TGTGCCAGCAGCTTACGGTTTCGTACGAGCTCCTACAATGAGCAGTTCTTC. This sequence encodes CASSLRFRTSSYNEQFF. The full variable domain, its missing parts supplied by reference TRBV7-2 and TRBJ2-1, is GAGVSQSPSNKVTEKGKDVELRCDPISGHTALYWYRQSLGQGLEFLIYFQGNSAPDKSGLPSDRFSAERTGGSVSTLTIQRTQQEDSAVYLCASSLRFRTSSYNEQFFGPGTRLTVL.

A few counts support this clonotype. The chain has TRBV29-1 and TRBJ2-7; 10 nucleotides agree with TRBD2. CDR3 length equals 15 residues. Germline CDR1 SQVTM, CDR2 ANQGSEA. Trimming removed 2 bases from V and 1 base from J; junction bases left unmatched: 5. CDR3 DNA sequence: TGCAGCGTTGAAACTTTAGCGGGGGGTTCCTACGAGCAGTACTTC. This gives the protein CSVETLAGGSYEQYF.